A single sample is the source of the 29 T cell receptor beta chains below, sequenced in a study of cytomegalovirus exposure and HLA in healthy donors. PCR primers comprised 60 Vbeta and 13 Jbeta primers. The repertoire was sequenced with immunoSEQ multiplex PCR; TCRdb's copy has only in-frame clones and lacks some. The table shows 150,000 to 200,000 clones, with under 85% occurring only once. The sample consisted of PBMCs. Source of these receptors: a male donor in good health and CMV-seronegative.

Worth noting for this clone: Other DNA sequences in the same sample also yield this CDR3. This chain uses TRBV10-2 with TRBJ1-2; a possible D gene is TRBD1 (6 bases). V was cut by 2 bases and J by 5 bases, with 9 bases left in between. The germline V gene has CDR1 WSHSY and CDR2 SAAADI. This CDR3 contains 13 residues. The CDR3 bases are TGCGCCAGCAGTGAGGCGGGGGCGTATGGCTACACCTTC. Protein product: CASSEAGAYGYTF.

This chain uses TRBV10-3 with TRBJ1-6; maybe TRBD1 (6 bases). CDR3 size: 12 residues. Germline CDR1 reads ENHRY; CDR2 reads SYGVKD. V dropped 9 bases and J dropped 4 bases, with 7 bases sitting between them. The CDR3 DNA is TGTGCCATAGGGACATATAATTCACCCCTCCACTTT. The encoded protein is CAIGTYNSPLHF.

The chain couples TRBV19 to TRBJ1-5; D is perhaps TRBD1 (5 bases). This CDR3 comprises 15 residues. V shed 7 bases and J shed 3 bases, with 16 bases lying between them. Germline CDR1 LNHDA, CDR2 SQIVND (reference sequence). This chain's CDR3 is CASKDILPSNQPQHF. The CDR3 DNA follows: TGTGCCAGTAAGGACATCCTCCCCTCCAATCAGCCCCAGCATTTT.

This rearrangement joins TRBV29-1 to TRBJ2-1; TRBD2 aligns across 13 bases. The CDR3 covers 17 residues. The junction had 15 bases not matched to a gene; V was cut back by 6 bases and J by 7 bases. CDR1 is SQVTM and CDR2 is ANQGSEA in the germline V gene. The CDR3 sequence is CSVDGLAGAPRENEQFF. The CDR3 DNA sequence: TGCAGCGTCGACGGACTAGCGGGGGCGCCTCGGGAGAATGAGCAGTTCTTC.

The CDR3 nucleotides read TGTGCTAGTGGTTTGGGACTAGCGGGGGGGCTGGAGGATACGCAGTATTTT. Its protein product is CASGLGLAGGLEDTQYF. The chain couples TRBV12-5 to TRBJ2-3; 14 bases are shared with TRBD2. This CDR3 has 17 residues. The germline CDR1 and CDR2 sequences are LGHNT and FRNRAP. V trimming: 1 base; J trimming: 6 bases; junction bases outside the gene matches: 6.

This chain links TRBV7-9 with TRBJ1-1, with a possible D match to TRBD1 (5 bases). CDR3 length: 12 amino acids. CDR1 and CDR2 (germline): SEHNR, FQNEAQ (reference sequence). Trimming removed 5 bases at V and 8 bases at J, with 12 bases between. CDR3 coding DNA: TGTGCCAGCAGCGGGGCAGGGAGGGAAGCTTTCTTT. Protein sequence: CASSGAGREAFF.

The chain employs TRBV30 and TRBJ1-5; 7 positions agree with TRBD1. With 2 bases clipped from V and 0 bases from J, the junction kept 4 bases outside the gene matches. The CDR3 contains 15 residues. The V gene's germline CDR1 is GTSNPN and CDR2 SVGIG (reference sequence). For the CDR3, the DNA is TGTGCCTGGAGTTTCGGGACAGCTAGCAATCAGCCCCAGCATTTT. This encodes CAWSFGTASNQPQHF.

The chain combines TRBV15 with TRBJ2-4; D unresolved. The V and J ends lost 5 bases and 0 bases respectively, with 14 bases between them. Looked up from germline, CDR1 is LNHNV and CDR2 is YYDKDF (reference sequence). The CDR3 totals 16 residues. The CDR3 nucleotides are TGTGCCACCAGCCCTCGACTTTTAGAAGCCAAAAACATTCAGTACTTC. This translates into CATSPRLLEAKNIQYF.

The chain joins TRBV5-1 to TRBJ2-1; 7 bases are a match to TRBD1. In germline, CDR1 is SGHRS, CDR2 YFSETQ. The CDR3 has 15 residues. V shed 2 bases and J 1 base; nucleotides not matched to a gene: 3. The CDR3 DNA reads as TGCGCCAGCAGCTTTGGGACAGATTCCTACAATGAGCAGTTCTTC. Residues: CASSFGTDSYNEQFF.

This chain connects TRBV11-2 to TRBJ1-1; D uncertain. Germline V CDR1 and CDR2: SGHAT, FQNNGV. This CDR3 is built from 14 residues. V lost 5 bases and J 0 bases, leaving 10 bases between the germline ends. The CDR3 DNA reads as TGTGCCAGCAGCCCAATACTCATGAACACTGAAGCTTTCTTT. This sequence encodes CASSPILMNTEAFF.

V gene TRBV19 combines with J gene TRBJ2-5; D is unclear. This CDR3 is built from 11 residues. Trimming removed 5 bases from V and 2 bases from J, with 3 bases in between. Germline V CDR1 and CDR2: LNHDA, SQIVND (reference sequence). CDR3 coding DNA: TGTGCCAGTAGTTTACAAGAGACCCAGTACTTC. It is translated as CASSLQETQYF.

This clone was counted only a few times. J is TRBJ1-5 and V is TRBV6-5; D not certain. Germline CDR1 is MNHEY and CDR2 is SVGAGI. This CDR3 has 14 residues. The germline V and J ends were trimmed by 4 bases and 4 bases, with 11 bases remaining between them. The CDR3 loop reads CASSWASPNQPQHF. The CDR3 DNA reads as TGTGCCAGCAGTTGGGCTTCCCCTAATCAGCCCCAGCATTTT.

The chain combines TRBV6-1 with TRBJ1-5; a possible D gene is TRBD1 (5 bases). Trimming cost V 0 bases and J 7 bases, with 13 bases left between them. The CDR3 sequence is 15 residues long. CDR1 MNHNS and CDR2 SASEGT come from the germline V gene. The CDR3 DNA reads TGTGCCAGCAGTGAAGCGCAGGGATTAAGGCAGCCCCAGCATTTT. Translation: CASSEAQGLRQPQHF.

This clone has a handful of counts. The chain is built from TRBV6-5 and TRBJ2-3; 9 nucleotides align to TRBD2. V was pared by 6 bases and J by 6 bases, with 10 bases of the junction left unmatched. The CDR3 length is 15 residues. Germline V gene lookup returns CDR1 MNHEY and CDR2 SVGAGI. This chain's CDR3 is CASRVAGVRRDTQYF. The CDR3 DNA follows: TGTGCCAGCAGAGTAGCGGGAGTCAGAAGGGATACGCAGTATTTT.

The V gene is TRBV10-3, the J gene TRBJ1-2, with D uncertain. This CDR3 has 16 residues. The V gene lost 0 bases and the J gene lost 0 bases, with 11 bases spanning the gap. CDR1 is ENHRY, CDR2 SYGVKD, per germline. The CDR3 spells CAISESTLNANYGYTF. CDR3 bases: TGTGCCATCAGTGAGTCGACACTCAACGCTAACTATGGCTACACCTTC.

The chain couples TRBV7-2 to TRBJ2-3; perhaps TRBD2 as D (5 bases). The germline gives CDR1 SGHTA, CDR2 FQGNSA. The CDR3 is 13 amino acids. V lost 4 bases and J 4 bases, leaving 9 bases between the germline ends. CDR3 nucleotide sequence: TGTGCCAGCAGCTCGGAGAGGGCAGATACGCAGTATTTT. It specifies CASSSERADTQYF. Complete variable domain (other parts from reference TRBV7-2 and TRBJ2-3): GAGVSQSPSNKVTEKGKDVELRCDPISGHTALYWYRQSLGQGLEFLIYFQGNSAPDKSGLPSDRFSAERTGGSVSTLTIQRTQQEDSAVYLCASSSERADTQYFGPGTRLTVL.

The genes are TRBV7-3 and TRBJ2-3, with TRBD1 matching over 8 bases. Germline V gene lookup returns CDR1 SGHTA and CDR2 FQGTGA. The CDR3 loop spans 15 amino acids. The trim removed 4 bases at V and 7 bases at J, leaving 10 bases unmatched. CDR3 sequence: CASSSTPDRANTQYF. CDR3 DNA: TGTGCCAGCAGCTCCACCCCGGACAGGGCAAATACGCAGTATTTT.

The chain couples TRBV29-1 to TRBJ2-1; TRBD2 agrees at 8 bases. Germline V gives CDR1 SQVTM, CDR2 ANQGSEA. CDR3 size: 15 residues. V lost 5 bases to trimming and J lost 7 bases; unmatched junction nucleotides: 13. CDR3 sequence reads: CSVPKGQRGWNEQFF. CDR3 bases: TGCAGCGTTCCTAAGGGGCAGCGGGGGTGGAATGAGCAGTTCTTC.

This chain connects TRBV4-3 to TRBJ2-7, with 8 bases fitting TRBD2. V was clipped by 0 bases and J by 2 bases; unmatched bases: 3. The CDR3 runs 15 residues. Germline-derived CDR1 and CDR2 are LGHNA and YSLEER. In nucleotides, the CDR3 is TGCGCCAGCAGCCAAGACCGAGCGGGAGCCTACGAGCAGTACTTC. Encoded protein: CASSQDRAGAYEQYF.

The V call is TRBV5-5, the J call TRBJ2-7; 11 bases align to TRBD1. This CDR3 is 14 amino acids long. V shed 2 bases, J shed 5 bases, and the junction held 3 bases outside the gene matches. Germline CDR1 and CDR2: SGHKS and YYEKEE (reference sequence). CDR3 in DNA: TGTGCCAGCAGCTTAAGGACAGGGGGCGACGAGCAGTACTTC. Translating it yields CASSLRTGGDEQYF.

CDR3 DNA: TGCGCCAGCAGCCGAGAAAGCGGATTACAGTTCTTC. This codes for CASSRESGLQFF. V gene TRBV4-3 combines with J gene TRBJ2-1; D may be TRBD2 (5 bases). Trimming stripped 4 bases from V and 13 bases from J, with 14 bases between. The CDR3 loop spans 12 amino acids. CDR1 is LGHNA, CDR2 YSLEER, per germline.

V gene TRBV28 combines with J gene TRBJ2-4; perhaps TRBD2 as D (6 bases). Germline assignment: CDR1 MDHEN and CDR2 SYDVKM. The length of the CDR3 is 16 residues. V was pared by 3 bases and J by 4 bases, with 16 bases between. The CDR3 DNA reads as TGTGCCAGCAGTTTCAGCGGGTCTTTAACGAAAAACATTCAGTACTTC. As protein: CASSFSGSLTKNIQYF.

Points on this clone: In this CDR3 the conserved last residue, phenylalanine or tryptophan, is missing, so a read error is likely. CDR3 nucleotide sequence: TGCAGCGTGGGACTAGCGGGAGGTGAGCAGTACCTC. This codes for CSVGLAGGEQYL. V and J are TRBV29-1 and TRBJ2-7, with 15 bases aligning to TRBD2. The V gene end was trimmed by 6 bases and the J gene end by 7 bases; junction bases not matched to a gene: 1. Germline V gene data show CDR1 as SQVTM and CDR2 as ANQGSEA. The CDR3 has 12 residues.

The chain combines TRBV4-3 with TRBJ1-3; 7 nucleotides match TRBD1. Germline-derived CDR1 and CDR2 are LGHNA and YSLEER. J lost 4 bases, V lost 4 bases, and 10 bases had no gene match. The CDR3 has 16 residues. The CDR3 bases are TGCGCCAGCAGCCTATCCCAGGGGGAAGCAGGAAACACCATATATTTT. Protein product: CASSLSQGEAGNTIYF.

The CDR3: CASSHYATNEKLFF. Written as DNA, the CDR3 is TGTGCCAGCAGCCACTACGCAACTAATGAAAAACTGTTTTTT. The gene calls are TRBV14 and TRBJ1-4; no clear D. The germline V gene has CDR1 SGHDN and CDR2 FVKESK. This CDR3 region has 14 residues. Deletions cut 3 bases from V and 0 bases from J, with 5 bases between.

This clone was recorded only once. The genes are TRBV7-9 and TRBJ1-3; D remains unclear. Germline V lookup: CDR1 SEHNR, CDR2 FQNEAQ (reference sequence). The CDR3 contains 12 residues. The CDR3 reads CSCSSSGNTIYF. The CDR3 nucleotides are TGTTCCTGTAGTAGCTCTGGAAACACCATATATTTT.

This chain links TRBV30 with TRBJ2-2, with D possibly matching TRBD1 (6 bases). Trimming removed 4 bases at V and 3 bases at J, with 9 bases between. CDR1 and CDR2 from the germline V gene are GTSNPN and SVGIG (reference sequence). The CDR3 covers 13 residues. The CDR3 DNA is TGTGCCTGGAACAGGGTCGACACCGGGGAGCTGTTTTTT. Encoded protein: CAWNRVDTGELFF. The variable domain in full, with the rest retrieved from reference TRBV30 and TRBJ2-2, is SQTIHQWPATLVQPVGSPLSLECTVEGTSNPNLYWYRQAAGRGLQLLFYSVGIGQISSEVPQNLSASRPQDRQFILSSKKLLLSDSGFYLCAWNRVDTGELFFGEGSRLTVL.

This clone appeared a single time. The gene calls are TRBV5-1 and TRBJ2-3; maybe TRBD2 (5 bases). Germline loops: CDR1 SGHRS, CDR2 YFSETQ. V gave up 2 bases and J gave up 3 bases, with 13 bases separating them. This CDR3 has 15 amino acids. CDR3 protein: CASSFTSDRTDTQYF. The CDR3 nucleotides are TGCGCCAGCAGCTTTACTAGTGATCGAACAGATACGCAGTATTTT.

The chain links TRBV5-6 to TRBJ1-5, with TRBD1 as a possible D gene (5 bases). This CDR3 has 13 residues. Trimming took off 7 bases at V and 2 bases at J, with 10 bases between the two ends. Germline CDR1 and CDR2: SGHDT and YYEEEE. CDR3 in DNA: TGTGCCAGCGGGCAGGGTGGCAATCAGCCCCAGCATTTT. It yields the protein CASGQGGNQPQHF. The whole variable domain, filled in from reference TRBV5-6 and TRBJ1-5, reads DAGVTQSPTHLIKTRGQQVTLRCSPKSGHDTVSWYQQALGQGPQFIFQYYEEEERQRGNFPDRFSGHQFPNYSSELNVNALLLGDSALYLCASGQGGNQPQHFGDGTRLSIL.